This TCR beta chain was retrieved from a study of cytomegalovirus exposure and HLA in healthy donors. Across the whole study: The early release's HLA-typed donors yielded 65 million to 85 million unique TCRs.

Study-wide results and limits: Donors belonging to an Asian-associated ancestry cluster reportedly showed fewer N-insertions in productive TCRs than the approximately 670-donor mean, according to what a later analysis found. Through in vitro validation, a few CMV-associated chains were shown to be specific for CMV antigens.

In the PCR, 60 Vbeta and 13 Jbeta primers were used. Only in-frame clones appear in the TCRdb table, and some are missing; sequencing was by immunoSEQ multiplex PCR. The profile shows approximately 70,000 clones, approximately 63% of them singletons. There are a few counts of this clone. Its antigen is as yet unknown. Germline loops: CDR1 MNHEY, CDR2 SMNVEV (reference sequence). CDR3 length: 14 amino acids. The V and J ends lost 5 bases and 4 bases respectively, with 15 bases between them. Sequenced sample: PBMCs. J is TRBJ2-7 and V is TRBV27; perhaps TRBD1 as D (6 bases). The TCR was taken from a woman in her forties or fifties in good health and CMV-seropositive. CDR3 bases: TGTGCCAGCAGTATCAGGGGTCCTGAATACGAGCAGTACTTC. This translates into CASSIRGPEYEQYF.